A selection of T cell receptor beta chains follows, all from one sample in a study of regulatory T cells in long-lasting Graves disease. Each CDR3 protein gets one entry after TCRdb re-called the multiplex PCR reads with MiXCR. The sample includes roughly 350,000 distinct CDR3 sequences, 16% of them seen just once. These data were likewise used in another study, on T cells in Graves' hyperthyroidism and ophthalmopathy.

The sample here was peripheral blood mononuclear cells (PBMCs), taken at new diagnosis, from a patient treated with antithyroid drugs. The receptors shown here come from a young woman with Graves disease. The CDR3 runs from the conserved cysteine through the conserved F or W. The D gene is left open where the match is weak. Rows may omit the clone size; those that give it use once, few, many or a size class.

abundance	v_gene	len	j_gene	d_gene	CDR3aa	CDR3nt
-	TRBV20-1	16	TRBJ1-6	-	CSAAEGGISYNSPLHF	TGCAGTGCCGCAGAGGGCGGGATCTCCTATAATTCACCCCTCCACTTT
many	TRBV12-5	17	TRBJ2-7	-	CASGLDPSGEGYYEQYF	TGTGCTAGTGGTTTGGACCCGTCCGGAGAGGGTTACTACGAGCAGTACTTC
many	TRBV3-1	14	TRBJ1-2	-	CASSQEVTAYGYTF	TGTGCCAGCAGCCAAGAAGTTACAGCCTATGGCTACACCTTC
few	TRBV18	16	TRBJ2-2	TRBD2	CASSPLTGGDTGELFF	TGTGCCAGCTCACCATTGACGGGAGGGGACACCGGGGAGCTGTTTTTT
few	TRBV10-2	12	TRBJ2-5	-	CASSAGEETQYF	TGCGCCAGCAGTGCGGGGGAAGAGACCCAGTACTTC
many	TRBV28	17	TRBJ1-6	TRBD1	CASRLQGGSSYNSPLHF	TGTGCCAGCAGGCTTCAGGGGGGGAGCTCCTATAATTCACCCCTCCACTTT
-	TRBV24-1	16	TRBJ2-4	TRBD1	CATSEPGTGGRNIQYF	TGTGCCACCAGTGAACCCGGGACAGGGGGCAGAAACATTCAGTACTTC
few	TRBV5-1	14	TRBJ2-7	-	CASSRTLSTDEQYF	TGCGCCAGCAGCCGCACCCTATCTACCGACGAGCAGTACTTC
many	TRBV28	17	TRBJ1-5	TRBD1	CASTVPPGQGAYQPQHF	TGTGCCAGCACTGTGCCTCCGGGACAGGGGGCTTATCAGCCCCAGCATTTT
few	TRBV5-4	17	TRBJ2-1	-	CASSLEGWTHPFNEQFF	TGTGCCAGCAGCTTGGAGGGTTGGACCCACCCGTTCAATGAGCAGTTCTTC
many	TRBV7-8	16	TRBJ2-5	-	CASSLVGLMYQETQYF	TGTGCCAGCAGCTTAGTAGGACTGATGTACCAAGAGACCCAGTACTTC
-	TRBV28	19	TRBJ2-1	TRBD1	CASSLSSASGTGARNEQFF	TGTGCCAGCAGTTTGTCCTCGGCCTCCGGGACAGGGGCTCGCAATGAGCAGTTCTTC
-	TRBV6-1	11	TRBJ2-1	-	CATRTVNEQFF	TGTGCCACTAGAACCGTAAATGAGCAGTTCTTC
few	TRBV29-1	11	TRBJ2-2	-	CSATGTGELFF	TGCAGCGCGACAGGCACCGGGGAGCTGTTTTTT
-	TRBV2	15	TRBJ2-7	TRBD2	CASREQTSGRAEQYF	TGTGCCAGCAGGGAACAAACTAGCGGGAGGGCCGAGCAGTACTTC
many	TRBV5-1	14	TRBJ1-1	-	CASSFNPNGAEAFF	TGCGCCAGCAGCTTCAACCCTAACGGAGCTGAAGCTTTCTTT
-	TRBV6-1	14	TRBJ1-5	-	CASRSQNGFGAQHF	TGTGCCAGCAGATCCCAAAACGGCTTTGGGGCACAGCATTTT
many	TRBV11-1	16	TRBJ2-7	TRBD2	CASSLGTSGAPYEQYF	TGTGCCAGCAGCCTTGGGACTAGCGGGGCCCCCTACGAGCAGTACTTC
many	TRBV2	12	TRBJ2-7	-	CASRRQGYEQYF	TGTGCCAGCAGAAGGCAGGGCTACGAGCAGTACTTC
-	TRBV10-3	14	TRBJ2-3	-	CAISELGEGALAYF	TGTGCCATCAGTGAATTGGGAGAGGGGGCACTAGCGTATTTT
-	TRBV9	14	TRBJ2-1	-	CASSVVPGTDEQFF	TGTGCCAGCAGCGTAGTTCCCGGGACCGATGAGCAGTTCTTC
-	TRBV7-3	18	TRBJ1-5	-	CASSLGYGRRQGNQPQHF	TGTGCCAGCAGCCTGGGTTACGGCAGGCGACAGGGCAATCAGCCCCAGCATTTT
few	TRBV5-6	18	TRBJ2-1	-	CASSSAGAVAGPGNEQFF	TGTGCCAGCAGCTCGGCAGGGGCGGTAGCAGGGCCCGGGAATGAGCAGTTCTTC
many	TRBV18	15	TRBJ2-1	-	CASSPSARNYDEQFF	TGTGCCAGCTCACCCAGCGCCCGTAACTACGATGAGCAGTTCTTC
many	TRBV3-1	14	TRBJ2-7	-	CASSQKRYSYEQYF	TGTGCCAGCAGCCAAAAGCGGTACTCCTACGAGCAGTACTTC
-	TRBV24-1	14	TRBJ2-5	-	CATSEGDTEETQYF	TGTGCCACCAGTGAAGGGGACACCGAAGAGACCCAGTACTTC
many	TRBV7-9	15	TRBJ2-1	-	CASSKARDSQSGGIF	TGTGCCAGCAGCAAAGCGCGGGACTCACAGTCGGGTGGGATCTTC
many	TRBV5-1	14	TRBJ2-7	TRBD1	CASSLQGAQYEQYF	TGCGCCAGCAGCTTACAGGGGGCTCAGTACGAGCAGTACTTC
-	TRBV6-1	18	TRBJ2-3	-	CASGGPRLQGGGTDTQYF	TGTGCCAGCGGAGGGCCCCGGTTGCAGGGCGGGGGCACAGATACGCAGTATTTT
many	TRBV20-1	14	TRBJ2-5	TRBD1	CSASPGQGLETQYF	TGCAGTGCCTCCCCGGGACAGGGTTTGGAGACCCAGTACTTC
many	TRBV7-6	17	TRBJ2-1	-	CASSLGLYGGSRNEQFF	TGTGCCAGCAGCTTAGGTTTGTACGGTGGCTCTAGGAATGAGCAGTTCTTC
-	TRBV25-1	12	TRBJ1-2	-	CATRDLGYGYTF	TGTGCCACCCGGGACTTAGGCTATGGCTACACCTTC
many	TRBV15	14	TRBJ2-3	-	CATSLYRGADTQYF	TGTGCCACCAGCCTCTACCGGGGTGCAGATACGCAGTATTTT
many	TRBV20-1	14	TRBJ2-3	-	CSAETGDITDTQYF	TGCAGTGCTGAAACAGGAGACATCACAGATACGCAGTATTTT
many	TRBV7-9	21	TRBJ2-7	TRBD1	CASSFSSKTPGGSFRVYEQYF	TGTGCCAGCAGCTTTTCCTCAAAGACCCCAGGGGGCAGTTTTCGTGTCTACGAGCAGTACTTC
-	TRBV2	11	TRBJ2-4	TRBD2	CASSPGLADYF	TGTGCCAGCAGTCCAGGACTAGCGGACTACTTC
few	TRBV3-1	15	TRBJ2-5	TRBD2	CASSPTGGARETQYF	TGTGCCAGCAGCCCTACCGGGGGGGCGAGGGAGACCCAGTACTTC
-	TRBV20-1	18	TRBJ2-2	TRBD2	CSACNWGLAGVRTGELFF	TGCAGTGCTTGTAACTGGGGACTAGCGGGGGTGAGGACCGGGGAGCTGTTTTTT
-	TRBV7-9	13	TRBJ2-1	-	CASSLGGPGEQFF	TGTGCCAGCAGCTTAGGAGGACCCGGTGAGCAGTTCTTC
many	TRBV28	15	TRBJ2-5	TRBD2	CASSSSGGAVETQYF	TGTGCCAGCAGTTCTAGCGGGGGGGCAGTTGAGACCCAGTACTTC
-	TRBV6-4	17	TRBJ1-5	TRBD1	CASSINLPGQSNQPQHF	TGTGCCAGCAGTATAAACCTACCGGGACAGAGCAATCAGCCCCAGCATTTT
many	TRBV13	13	TRBJ2-5	-	CASSPWGPETQYF	TGTGCCAGCAGCCCTTGGGGCCCAGAGACCCAGTACTTC
many	TRBV7-9	16	TRBJ2-3	-	CASSTRQPTSTDTQYF	TGTGCCAGCAGCACCAGACAGCCAACTAGCACAGATACGCAGTATTTT
-	TRBV10-3	13	TRBJ1-2	-	CAISESGTIGYTF	TGTGCCATCAGTGAGAGTGGGACTATTGGCTACACCTTC
many	TRBV18	13	TRBJ1-1	-	CASSPSLSTEAFF	TGTGCCAGCTCACCCTCACTCAGTACTGAAGCTTTCTTT
-	TRBV6-1	17	TRBJ1-3	TRBD1	CASRPGTARRPGNTIYF	TGTGCCAGCAGACCAGGGACAGCCCGGCGACCTGGAAACACCATATATTTT
few	TRBV7-9	14	TRBJ1-2	-	CASSLSLGHDGYAF	TGTGCCAGCAGCTTATCTCTGGGGCACGATGGCTACGCCTTC
many	TRBV19	16	TRBJ2-6	-	CASSMTETSGANVLTF	TGTGCCAGTAGTATGACAGAAACCTCTGGGGCCAACGTCCTGACTTTC
many	TRBV28	16	TRBJ2-1	-	CASSLWEGGVRNEQFF	TGTGCCAGCAGTTTATGGGAGGGGGGGGTGAGGAATGAGCAGTTCTTC
many	TRBV20-1	14	TRBJ2-7	TRBD2	CSALDFSGRYEQYF	TGCAGTGCCCTCGACTTTAGCGGGAGGTACGAGCAGTACTTC
-	TRBV12-3/TRBV12-4	14	TRBJ2-7	TRBD1	CASSVWDRNYEQYF	TGTGCCAGCAGTGTTTGGGACAGAAACTACGAGCAGTACTTC
many	TRBV20-1	14	TRBJ2-7	TRBD2	CSASTSSGNYEQYF	TGCAGTGCTAGTACGTCTAGCGGGAACTACGAGCAGTACTTC
many	TRBV12-3/TRBV12-4	13	TRBJ2-5	-	CASSLTAPGTQYF	TGTGCCAGCAGTTTAACGGCCCCAGGGACCCAGTACTTC
many	TRBV5-4	13	TRBJ2-5	-	CASSSIRQETQYF	TGTGCCAGCAGCTCGATACGTCAAGAGACCCAGTACTTC
many	TRBV12-3/TRBV12-4	12	TRBJ1-2	-	CASSLNLGGYTF	TGTGCCAGCAGTTTGAATCTGGGTGGCTACACCTTC
many	TRBV30	13	TRBJ1-2	-	CAWSFGENYGYTF	TGTGCCTGGAGTTTTGGCGAAAACTATGGCTACACCTTC
-	TRBV9	15	TRBJ2-7	TRBD1	CASSPTGTDTYEQYF	TGTGCCAGCAGCCCTACCGGGACAGACACCTACGAGCAGTACTTC
many	TRBV12-3/TRBV12-4	14	TRBJ1-6	TRBD1	CASSLGQGNSPLHF	TGTGCCAGCAGCTTAGGACAGGGAAATTCACCCCTCCACTTT
-	TRBV6-1	14	TRBJ2-5	-	CASSELPHRETQYF	TGTGCCAGCAGTGAGTTGCCACACCGAGAGACCCAGTACTTC